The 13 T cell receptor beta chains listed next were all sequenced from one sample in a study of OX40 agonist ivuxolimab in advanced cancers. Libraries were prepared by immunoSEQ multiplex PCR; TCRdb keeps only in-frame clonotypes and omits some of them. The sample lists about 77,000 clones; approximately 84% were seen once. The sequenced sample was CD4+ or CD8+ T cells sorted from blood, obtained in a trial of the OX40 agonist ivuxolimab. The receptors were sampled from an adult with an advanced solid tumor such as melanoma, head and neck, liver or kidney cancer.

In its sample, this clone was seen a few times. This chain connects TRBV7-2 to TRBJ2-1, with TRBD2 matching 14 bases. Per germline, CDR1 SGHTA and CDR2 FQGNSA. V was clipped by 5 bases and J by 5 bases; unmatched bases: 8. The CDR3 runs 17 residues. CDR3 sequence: CASSRRLAGGGNNEQFF. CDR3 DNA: TGTGCCAGCAGCCGCAGACTAGCGGGAGGGGGGAACAATGAGCAGTTCTTC.

The CDR3 sequence is CASSLLGTEAFF. The CDR3 nucleotides are TGCGCCAGCAGCCTTTTAGGCACTGAAGCTTTCTTT. J is TRBJ1-1 and V is TRBV4-1; D not certain. The CDR3 covers 12 residues. The V gene lost 4 bases and the J gene lost 4 bases, with 7 bases spanning the gap. Germline values: CDR1 MGHRA, CDR2 YSYEKL.

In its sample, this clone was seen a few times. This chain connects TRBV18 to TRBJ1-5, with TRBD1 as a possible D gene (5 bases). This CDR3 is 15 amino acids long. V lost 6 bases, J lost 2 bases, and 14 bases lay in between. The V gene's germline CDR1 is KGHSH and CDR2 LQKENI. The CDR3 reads CASSLTGRGNQPQHF. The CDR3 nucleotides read TGTGCCAGCTCCCTGACGGGACGGGGCAATCAGCCCCAGCATTTT.

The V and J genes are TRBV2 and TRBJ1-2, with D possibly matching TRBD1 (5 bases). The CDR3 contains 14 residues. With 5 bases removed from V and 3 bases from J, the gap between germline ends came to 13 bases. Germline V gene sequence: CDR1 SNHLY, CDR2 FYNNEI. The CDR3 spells CASSRLGTDYGYTF. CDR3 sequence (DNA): TGTGCCAGCAGTCGTTTAGGGACTGACTATGGCTACACCTTC.

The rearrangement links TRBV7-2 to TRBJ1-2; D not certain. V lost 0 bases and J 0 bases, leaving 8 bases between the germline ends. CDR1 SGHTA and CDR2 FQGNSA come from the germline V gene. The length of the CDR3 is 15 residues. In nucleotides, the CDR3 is TGTGCCAGCAGCTTAGCCTCCGGGGCTAACTATGGCTACACCTTC. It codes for CASSLASGANYGYTF.

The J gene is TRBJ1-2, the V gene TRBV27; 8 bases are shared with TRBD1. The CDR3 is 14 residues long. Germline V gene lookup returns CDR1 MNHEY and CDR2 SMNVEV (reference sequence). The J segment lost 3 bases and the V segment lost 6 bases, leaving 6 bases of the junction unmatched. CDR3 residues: CASSLGQGDYGYTF. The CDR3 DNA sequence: TGTGCCAGCAGCCTCGGACAGGGTGACTATGGCTACACCTTC.

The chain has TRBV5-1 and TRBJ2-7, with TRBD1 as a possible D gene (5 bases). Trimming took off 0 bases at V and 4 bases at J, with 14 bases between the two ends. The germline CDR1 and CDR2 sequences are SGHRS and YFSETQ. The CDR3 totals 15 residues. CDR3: CASSLAVGVGYEQYF. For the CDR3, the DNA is TGCGCCAGCAGCTTGGCCGTAGGGGTTGGGTACGAGCAGTACTTC.

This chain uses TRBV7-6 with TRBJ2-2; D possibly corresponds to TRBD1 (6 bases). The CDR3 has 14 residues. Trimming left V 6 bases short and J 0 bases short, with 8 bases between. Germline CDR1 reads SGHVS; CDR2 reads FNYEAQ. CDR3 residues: CASRQGPNTGELFF. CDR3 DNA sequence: TGTGCCAGCAGACAGGGACCGAACACCGGGGAGCTGTTTTTT.

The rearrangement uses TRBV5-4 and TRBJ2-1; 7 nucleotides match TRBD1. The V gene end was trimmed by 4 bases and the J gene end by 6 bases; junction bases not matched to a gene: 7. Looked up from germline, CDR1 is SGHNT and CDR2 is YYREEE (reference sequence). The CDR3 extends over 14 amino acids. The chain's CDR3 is CASSKGAAGNEQFF. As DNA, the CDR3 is TGTGCCAGCAGCAAGGGGGCGGCGGGCAATGAGCAGTTCTTC. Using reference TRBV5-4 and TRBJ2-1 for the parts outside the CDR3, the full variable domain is ETGVTQSPTHLIKTRGQQVTLRCSSQSGHNTVSWYQQALGQGPQFIFQYYREEENGRGNFPPRFSGLQFPNYSSELNVNALELDDSALYLCASSKGAAGNEQFFGPGTRLTVL.

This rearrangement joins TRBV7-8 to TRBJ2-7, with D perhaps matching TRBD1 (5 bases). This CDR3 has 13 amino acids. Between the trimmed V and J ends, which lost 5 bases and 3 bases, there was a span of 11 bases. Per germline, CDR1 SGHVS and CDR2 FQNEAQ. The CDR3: CASSLEDSYEQYF. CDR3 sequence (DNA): TGTGCCAGCAGCCTGGAAGACAGCTACGAGCAGTACTTC.

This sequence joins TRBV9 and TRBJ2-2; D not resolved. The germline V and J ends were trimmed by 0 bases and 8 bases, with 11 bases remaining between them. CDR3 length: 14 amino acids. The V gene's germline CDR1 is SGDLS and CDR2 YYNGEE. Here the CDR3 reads CASSVANARGELFF. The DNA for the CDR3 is TGTGCCAGCAGCGTAGCAAACGCAAGGGGGGAGCTGTTTTTT.

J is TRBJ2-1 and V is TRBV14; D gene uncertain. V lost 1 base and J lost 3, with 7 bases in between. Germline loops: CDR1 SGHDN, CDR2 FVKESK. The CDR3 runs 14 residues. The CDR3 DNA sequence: TGTGCCAGCAGCCAAGGGGGTTTCTACAATGAGCAGTTCTTC. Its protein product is CASSQGGFYNEQFF. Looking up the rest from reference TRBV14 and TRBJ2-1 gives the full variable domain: EAGVTQFPSHSVIEKGQTVTLRCDPISGHDNLYWYRRVMGKEIKFLLHFVKESKQDESGMPNNRFLAERTGGTYSTLKVQPAELEDSGVYFCASSQGGFYNEQFFGPGTRLTVL.

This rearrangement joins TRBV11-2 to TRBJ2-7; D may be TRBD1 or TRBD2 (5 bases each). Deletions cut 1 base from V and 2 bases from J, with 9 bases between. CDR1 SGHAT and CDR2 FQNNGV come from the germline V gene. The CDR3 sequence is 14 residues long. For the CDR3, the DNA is TGTGCCAGCAGCTTAGGGGACCAAGCCTACGAGCAGTACTTC. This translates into CASSLGDQAYEQYF.